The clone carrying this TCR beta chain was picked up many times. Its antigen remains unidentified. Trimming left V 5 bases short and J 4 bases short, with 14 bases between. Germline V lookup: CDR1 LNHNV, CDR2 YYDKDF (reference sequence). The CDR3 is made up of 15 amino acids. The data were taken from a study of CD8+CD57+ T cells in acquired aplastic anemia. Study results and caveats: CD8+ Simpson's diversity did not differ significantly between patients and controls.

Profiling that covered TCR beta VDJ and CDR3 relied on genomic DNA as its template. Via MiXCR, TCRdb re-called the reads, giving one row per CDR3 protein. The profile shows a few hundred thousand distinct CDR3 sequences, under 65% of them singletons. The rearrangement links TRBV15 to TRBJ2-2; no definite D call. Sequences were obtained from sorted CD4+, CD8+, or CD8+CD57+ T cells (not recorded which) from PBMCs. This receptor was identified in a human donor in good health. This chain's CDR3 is CATSGQDGGTGELFF. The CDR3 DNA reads TGTGCCACCAGCGGGCAGGATGGCGGCACCGGGGAGCTGTTTTTT.